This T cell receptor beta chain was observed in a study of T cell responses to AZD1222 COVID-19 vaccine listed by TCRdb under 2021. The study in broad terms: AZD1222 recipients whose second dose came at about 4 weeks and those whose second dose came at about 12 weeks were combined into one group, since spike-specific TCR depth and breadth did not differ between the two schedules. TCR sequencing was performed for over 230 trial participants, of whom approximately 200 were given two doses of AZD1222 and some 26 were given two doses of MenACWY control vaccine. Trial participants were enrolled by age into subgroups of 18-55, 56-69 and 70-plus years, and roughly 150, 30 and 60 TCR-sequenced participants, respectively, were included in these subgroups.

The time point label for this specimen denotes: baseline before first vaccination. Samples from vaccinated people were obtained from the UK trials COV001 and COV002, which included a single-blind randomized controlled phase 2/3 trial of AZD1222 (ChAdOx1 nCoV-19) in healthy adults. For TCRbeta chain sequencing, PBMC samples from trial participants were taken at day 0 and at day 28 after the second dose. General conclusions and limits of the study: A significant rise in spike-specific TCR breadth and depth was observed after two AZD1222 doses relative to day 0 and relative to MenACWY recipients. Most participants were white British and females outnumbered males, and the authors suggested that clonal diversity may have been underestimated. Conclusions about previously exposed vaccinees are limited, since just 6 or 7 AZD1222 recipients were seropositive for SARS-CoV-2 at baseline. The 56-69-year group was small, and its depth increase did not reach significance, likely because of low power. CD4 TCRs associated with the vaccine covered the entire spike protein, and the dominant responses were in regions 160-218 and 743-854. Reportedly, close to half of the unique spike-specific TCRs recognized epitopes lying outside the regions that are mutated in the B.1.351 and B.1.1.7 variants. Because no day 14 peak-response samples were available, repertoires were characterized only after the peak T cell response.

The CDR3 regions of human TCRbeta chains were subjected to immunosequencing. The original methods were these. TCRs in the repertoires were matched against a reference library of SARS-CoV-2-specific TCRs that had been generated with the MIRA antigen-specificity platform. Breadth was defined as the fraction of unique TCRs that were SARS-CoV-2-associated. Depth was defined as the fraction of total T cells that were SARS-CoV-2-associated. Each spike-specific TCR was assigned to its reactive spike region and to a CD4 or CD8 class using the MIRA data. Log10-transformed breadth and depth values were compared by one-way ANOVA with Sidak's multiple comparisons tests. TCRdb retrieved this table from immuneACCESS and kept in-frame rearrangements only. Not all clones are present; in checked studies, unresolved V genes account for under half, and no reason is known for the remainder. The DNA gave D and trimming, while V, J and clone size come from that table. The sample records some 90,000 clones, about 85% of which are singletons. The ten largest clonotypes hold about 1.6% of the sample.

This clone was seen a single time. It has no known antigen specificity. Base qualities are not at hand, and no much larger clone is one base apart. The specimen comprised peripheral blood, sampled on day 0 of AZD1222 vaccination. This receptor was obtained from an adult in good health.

The CDR3 region: CASSEYHRASSGYTF. The DNA is as follows: TGCGCCAGCAGTGAGTATCACAGGGCTTCGAGCGGCTACACCTTC. Recombination connected TRBV10-2 to TRBJ1-2; 6 matching bases give a weak D call of TRBD1. The cysteine opens and the phenylalanine closes a CDR3 of 15 amino acids. The retained sequence is limited to the CDR3, 45 bases, with the frame set at the first base. Cut back by 1 base and 8 bases, the V and J ends lie 17 bases apart. In the germline V gene, CDR1 corresponds to WSHSY and CDR2 to SAAADI.